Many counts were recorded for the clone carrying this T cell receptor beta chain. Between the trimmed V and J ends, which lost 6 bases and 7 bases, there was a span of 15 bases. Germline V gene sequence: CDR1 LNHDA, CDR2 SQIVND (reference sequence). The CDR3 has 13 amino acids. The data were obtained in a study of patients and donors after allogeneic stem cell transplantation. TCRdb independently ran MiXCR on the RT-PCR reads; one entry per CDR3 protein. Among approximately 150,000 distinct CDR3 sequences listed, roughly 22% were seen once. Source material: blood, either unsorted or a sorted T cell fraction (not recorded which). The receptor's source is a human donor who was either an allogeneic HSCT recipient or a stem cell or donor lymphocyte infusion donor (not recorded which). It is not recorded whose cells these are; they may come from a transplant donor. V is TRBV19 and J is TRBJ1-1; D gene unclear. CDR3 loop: CASSPGGGFEAFF. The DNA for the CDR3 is TGTGCCAGTAGCCCCGGCGGTGGGTTTGAAGCTTTCTTT.